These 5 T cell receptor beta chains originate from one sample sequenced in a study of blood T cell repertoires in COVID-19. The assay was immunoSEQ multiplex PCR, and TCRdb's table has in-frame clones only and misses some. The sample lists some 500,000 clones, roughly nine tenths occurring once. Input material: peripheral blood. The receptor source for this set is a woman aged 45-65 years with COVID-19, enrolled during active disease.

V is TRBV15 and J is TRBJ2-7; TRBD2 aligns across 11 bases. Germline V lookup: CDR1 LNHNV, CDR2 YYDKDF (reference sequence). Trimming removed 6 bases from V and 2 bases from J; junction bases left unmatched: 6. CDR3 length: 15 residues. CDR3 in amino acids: CATRARLAGTYEQYF. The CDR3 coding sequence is TGTGCCACCAGAGCTCGACTAGCGGGGACCTACGAGCAGTACTTC.

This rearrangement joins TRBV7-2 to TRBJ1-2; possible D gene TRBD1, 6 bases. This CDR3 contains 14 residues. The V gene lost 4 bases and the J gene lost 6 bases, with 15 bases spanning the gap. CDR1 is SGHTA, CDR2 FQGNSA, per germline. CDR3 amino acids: CASSSSGTSNGYTF. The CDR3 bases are TGTGCCAGCAGCTCCTCCGGGACATCGAATGGCTACACCTTC.

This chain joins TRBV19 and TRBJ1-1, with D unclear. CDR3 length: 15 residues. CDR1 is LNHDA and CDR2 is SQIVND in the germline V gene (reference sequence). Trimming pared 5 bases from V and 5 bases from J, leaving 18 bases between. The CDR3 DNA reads TGTGCCAGTAGTGGGCCAGGAGGAGGAAAAACTGAAGCTTTCTTT. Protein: CASSGPGGGKTEAFF. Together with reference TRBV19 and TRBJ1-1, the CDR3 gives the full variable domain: DGGITQSPKYLFRKEGQNVTLSCEQNLNHDAMYWYRQDPGQGLRLIYYSQIVNDFQKGDIAEGYSVSREKKESFPLTVTSAQKNPTAFYLCASSGPGGGKTEAFFGQGTRLTVV.

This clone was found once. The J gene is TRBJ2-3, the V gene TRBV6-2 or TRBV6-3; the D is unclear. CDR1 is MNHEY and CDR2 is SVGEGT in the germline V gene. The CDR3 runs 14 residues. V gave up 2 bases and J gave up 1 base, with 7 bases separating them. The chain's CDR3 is CASSYTAGTDTQYF. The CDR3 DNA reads TGTGCCAGCAGTTACACAGCCGGCACAGATACGCAGTATTTT.

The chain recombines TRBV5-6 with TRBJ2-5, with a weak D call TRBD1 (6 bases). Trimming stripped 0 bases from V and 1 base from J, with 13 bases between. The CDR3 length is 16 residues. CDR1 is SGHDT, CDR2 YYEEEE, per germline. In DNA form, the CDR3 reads TGTGCCAGCAGCTTGGAAGGGACACCGGCCCAAGAGACCCAGTACTTC. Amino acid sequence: CASSLEGTPAQETQYF.